The 5 T cell receptor beta chains given below trace back to one sample, sequenced in a study of T cell responses to AZD1222 COVID-19 vaccine (dated by TCRdb to about 2021). The time point label corresponds to: baseline before first vaccination. The library was prepared using the immunoSEQ multiplex PCR assay. TCRdb stores this immuneACCESS table with in-frame sequences only. Part of the clones is absent; in the studies checked, under half of the shortfall reflects unresolved V genes, and no reason is known for the rest. This sample comprises 100,000 to 120,000 clones, 87% of them detected only once. 3.2% of the sample is held by the ten biggest clonotypes. The sample in question was peripheral blood, obtained on day 0 of AZD1222 vaccination. The receptors shown here come from an adult in good health.

This rearrangement joins TRBV10-3 to TRBJ2-1; possible D gene TRBD1, 7 bases. This CDR3 region has 13 residues. V was trimmed by 6 bases and J by 6 bases, leaving 12 bases between them. CDR1 and CDR2 (germline): ENHRY, SYGVKD. The chain's CDR3 is CAISRQGLNEQFF. The DNA for the CDR3 is TGTGCCATCAGCCGACAGGGACTCAATGAGCAGTTCTTC.

Only a few counts were recorded for this clone. DNA for the CDR3: TGTGCCAGTAGTATGAGTGTGGCCAGGGGGTTGAATGAGCAGTTCTTC. Residues: CASSMSVARGLNEQFF. The chain joins TRBV19 to TRBJ2-1; 7 bases agree with TRBD1. The ends lost 3 bases at V and 7 bases at J; junction bases unmatched: 12. Per germline, CDR1 LNHDA and CDR2 SQIVND (reference sequence). The CDR3 covers 16 residues. The full variable domain, with the rest looked up from reference TRBV19 and TRBJ2-1, is DGGITQSPKYLFRKEGQNVTLSCEQNLNHDAMYWYRQDPGQGLRLIYYSQIVNDFQKGDIAEGYSVSREKKESFPLTVTSAQKNPTAFYLCASSMSVARGLNEQFFGPGTRLTVL.

This sequence joins TRBV9 and TRBJ2-7; 11 bases fit TRBD1. The CDR3 extends over 16 amino acids. Germline V gene data show CDR1 as SGDLS and CDR2 as YYNGEE. V was clipped by 5 bases and J by 2 bases; unmatched bases: 9. The CDR3 sequence: CASSRTGGAGTYEQYF. The CDR3 DNA sequence: TGTGCCAGCAGTCGGACAGGGGGCGCGGGGACCTACGAGCAGTACTTC. Drawing the rest from reference TRBV9 and TRBJ2-7, the complete variable domain is DSGVTQTPKHLITATGQRVTLRCSPRSGDLSVYWYQQSLDQGLQFLIQYYNGEERAKGNILERFSAQQFPDLHSELNLSSLELGDSALYFCASSRTGGAGTYEQYFGPGTRLTVT.

This clone has a handful of counts. This rearrangement joins TRBV19 to TRBJ2-2; 7 nucleotides align to TRBD1. Per the germline V gene, CDR1 is LNHDA and CDR2 is SQIVND (reference sequence). This CDR3 has 15 amino acids. The trim removed 4 bases at V and 7 bases at J, leaving 9 bases unmatched. The CDR3: CASSRGNRGNGELFF. The DNA of the CDR3 is TGTGCCAGTAGTAGGGGGAACAGGGGAAACGGGGAGCTGTTTTTT.

J is TRBJ2-1 and V is TRBV18, with 15 bases matching TRBD2. V lost 6 bases, J lost 6 bases, and 9 bases stayed unmatched. CDR3 length: 17 amino acids. Germline V gene sequence: CDR1 KGHSH, CDR2 LQKENI. The CDR3 bases are TGTGCCAGCTCGTTTCCGGGACTAGCGGGGGGAATCAATGAGCAGTTCTTC. It codes for CASSFPGLAGGINEQFF.